Listed below are T cell receptor beta chains from one sample, sequenced in a study of blood T cells in healthy people across ages. TCRdb reanalysed the 5' RACE reads using MiXCR and keeps one entry per CDR3 protein. The table lists some 690,000 distinct CDR3 sequences, 22% of them singletons. The sample comprised blood. These receptors came from an older man in good health. Each CDR3 is given with its conserved first and last residue. D genes are given only for firm matches. Size values are once, few and many counts, or a class for expanded clones, and some rows have none.

.,TRBJ2-3,few,TRBV29-1,TGCAGCGTTGAGGAGGGGGTGGTAGATACGCAGTATTTT,CSVEEGVVDTQYF
.,TRBJ1-2,many,TRBV20-1,TGCAGTGCTAGAGATTACTATGGCTACACCTTC,CSARDYYGYTF
TRBD2,TRBJ2-1,.,TRBV7-9,TGTGCCAGCAGCTTAGTTAATGGCGGGGGTGAGCAGTTCTTC,CASSLVNGGGEQFF
.,TRBJ1-2,.,TRBV7-2,TGTGCCAGCAGCTTAGGGGGGGCGCTGGACTATGGCTACACCTTC,CASSLGGALDYGYTF
TRBD2,TRBJ2-7,.,TRBV28,TGTGCCAGCAGCCCTCTAGCGGGGGGCTACGAGCAGTACTTC,CASSPLAGGYEQYF
.,TRBJ1-5,few,TRBV5-1,TGCGCCAGCAGCTTGGCGGGCGGCGGGAGCAATCAGCCCCAGCATTTT,CASSLAGGGSNQPQHF
.,TRBJ1-2,few,TRBV24-1,TGTGCCACCAGGGACAGATTGGGCTACACCTTC,CATRDRLGYTF
.,TRBJ1-6,.,TRBV12-3/TRBV12-4,TGTGCCAGCAGTTTAAGGGCCAGGGAATCACCCCTCCACTTT,CASSLRARESPLHF
.,TRBJ2-5,.,TRBV28,TGTGCCAGCAGTTTCGCTGGTCGGCTTGGGGAGCAAGAGACCCAGTACTTC,CASSFAGRLGEQETQYF
.,TRBJ2-5,few,TRBV29-1,TGCAGCGTTGCGGGGATAGGGGAGACCCAGTACTTC,CSVAGIGETQYF
.,TRBJ2-3,many,TRBV15,TGTGCCACCAGCAGAGATCGTCGGCGGGGATCCACAGATACGCAGTATTTT,CATSRDRRRGSTDTQYF
.,TRBJ2-7,.,TRBV20-1,TGCAGTGCCAGGGGACCGCTCGAGTACGAGCAGTACTTC,CSARGPLEYEQYF
TRBD1,TRBJ2-5,many,TRBV18,TGTGCCAGCTCACTGGGACAGTCAGAGACCCAGTACTTC,CASSLGQSETQYF
.,TRBJ2-3,few,TRBV7-3,TGTGCCAGCAGCTTCCATTCAGATTTGGCAAGGCAGTATTTT,CASSFHSDLARQYF
TRBD1,TRBJ1-2,few,TRBV20-1,TGCAGTGCTAGGGACCCGACGACAGGGTTGATCTATGGCTACACCTTC,CSARDPTTGLIYGYTF
.,TRBJ1-5,few,TRBV5-1,TGCGCCAGCAGCTTGGGGGGCAATATCATCACAGATACGCAGCATTTT,CASSLGGNIITDTQHF
TRBD1,TRBJ1-5,.,TRBV6-2/TRBV6-3,TGTGCCAGCAGTTATACTGGACAGGTACAGCCCCAGCATTTT,CASSYTGQVQPQHF
.,TRBJ2-5,few,TRBV12-3/TRBV12-4,TGTGCCAGCAACAAGGACAGCTCAGAGACCCAGTACTTC,CASNKDSSETQYF
.,TRBJ1-4,.,TRBV20-1,TGCAGTGCTAGAGATCCGAAGCGGGGTGAAAAACTGTTTTTT,CSARDPKRGEKLFF
.,TRBJ2-3,few,TRBV6-2/TRBV6-3,TGTGCCAGCGATGTCAGGGGATATACAGATACGCAGTATTTT,CASDVRGYTDTQYF
.,TRBJ2-4,.,TRBV7-6,TGTGCCAGCAGCCCTTTGCGGGGAATAGCCAAAAACATTCAGTACTTC,CASSPLRGIAKNIQYF
TRBD2,TRBJ2-1,.,TRBV29-1,TGCAGCGCTACTGTGGTGGCGGGAGTGTACAATGAGCAGTTCTTC,CSATVVAGVYNEQFF
.,TRBJ2-5,.,TRBV12-3/TRBV12-4,TGTGCCAGCAGTTTAGACTACCCAGAGACCCAGTACTTC,CASSLDYPETQYF
.,TRBJ1-6,few,TRBV20-1,TGCAGTGCTAGATCCCGGGACACTTCACCCCTCCACTTT,CSARSRDTSPLHF
.,TRBJ1-1,few,TRBV7-3,TGTGCCAGCAGCTATACCATGAACACTGAAGCTTTCTTT,CASSYTMNTEAFF
.,TRBJ2-5,many,TRBV28,TGTGCCAGCACCCTCCCAGGGTCCCAAGAGACCCAGTACTTC,CASTLPGSQETQYF
TRBD1,TRBJ2-3,few,TRBV5-1,TGCGCCAGCAAACCGACGGGACAGGGGTTAACAATTCCCCTGGATACGCAGTATTTT,CASKPTGQGLTIPLDTQYF
TRBD1,TRBJ1-2,.,TRBV20-1,TGCAGTGCTAGAGCGCAGGAAGGGGGCCTGGGCTACACCTTC,CSARAQEGGLGYTF